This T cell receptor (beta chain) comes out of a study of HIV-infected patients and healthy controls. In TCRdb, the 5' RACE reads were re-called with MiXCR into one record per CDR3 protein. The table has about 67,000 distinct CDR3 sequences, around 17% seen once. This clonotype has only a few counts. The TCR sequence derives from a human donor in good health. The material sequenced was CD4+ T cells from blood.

CDR3 sequence: CASSASGGREETQYF. The DNA of the CDR3 is TGTGCCAGCAGTGCCAGCGGGGGCCGGGAAGAGACCCAGTACTTC. The chain employs TRBV2 and TRBJ2-5, with TRBD2 matching 8 bases. After removal of 4 bases from V and 3 bases from J, the junction contained 7 bases not matched to a gene. The CDR3 is made up of 15 amino acids. Per germline, CDR1 SNHLY and CDR2 FYNNEI.